This TCR beta chain was recovered during a study of blood T cells in healthy people across ages (dated by TCRdb to between 2014 and 2016). At the level of the whole study: In model experiments, template switching captured about one uniquely barcoded TCR beta cDNA molecule for every two T cells. The donors were split into four age groups: young (average 16 years), middle-aged (39), aged (more than 60) and long-lived (approximately 80). Two additional independent replicas of 1 million unique cDNA reads from the same blood draw were analyzed for two donors (one aged 18 to 29 and one aged 80 or older). Age-related changes in TCR beta repertoire diversity were measured in the study by deep sequencing normalized with unique cDNA molecular identifiers. Study-wide findings and limitations: The long-lived group showed more naive CD4+ T cells, fewer expanded clones and increased TCR diversity than the aged group, suggesting age selection. There was a strong correlation between observed TCR beta diversity and the percentage of naive T cells measured by flow cytometry. As age increased, observed TCR beta diversity per million T cells dropped in a roughly linear way, and a significant reduction was already evident by age 40. Since profiling was done on bulk unsorted PBMCs, naive and antigen-experienced compartments could not be conclusively compared. Because the CMV infection status of the donors was unknown, age-related changes in expanded clonotypes may potentially have been confounded. Estimates of total diversity based on one million sequenced T cells were regarded as lower bounds and as underestimates.

CDR1 and CDR2 are read off the germline V gene as SGHTA and FQGNSA. Relative to germline, V is missing 1 base and J is missing 11 bases, with 13 bases of the junction outside any gene match. From cysteine to phenylalanine, the CDR3 is 15 amino acids long. The read is trimmed to its CDR3 DNA, 45 bases read in frame from base 1. This clonotype was recorded a few times. Its cognate antigen has yet to be identified. Base qualities are not provided; no much larger clone lies one nucleotide away. The library was built by means of 5' RACE. TCRdb lists the instrument as Illumina HiSeq 2500. A second PCR of roughly 7 to 11 cycles was performed with a sample-barcoded 5' primer and a J-beta primer mix. A template-switch 5' adaptor carrying 12 random nucleotides introduced a unique molecular identifier onto each TCR beta cDNA molecule. Each sample yielded at least 3 million CDR3-containing paired-end reads. The Mint cDNA synthesis kit, primed by a TRBC-specific oligonucleotide, was used to synthesize first-strand cDNA from all RNA. Following uracil-DNA glycosylase treatment, a first 18-cycle PCR with universal primers M1SS and BC2_uni_R was performed on all cDNA. Per the original workflow: Each sample was normalized by randomly selecting 1 million high-quality reads, each carrying a distinct molecular identifier. Instead of being binned into consensus sequences, reads with shared molecular identifiers were discarded. CDR3 identification, clonotype clustering and error correction used MiTCR with a Q25 quality threshold and the strictest error-elimination algorithm. Lower-bound total TCR beta diversity was estimated with a nonparametric unseen species model using Euler transformation. TCRdb took the public reads, trimmed them with fastp at Q25, ran MiXCR for clone calling and kept in-frame beta chains. Rows with a matching CDR3 protein are joined into one entry that keeps the most common DNA and genes. TCRdb, not the authors, supplied the V and J calls. The sample profile shows about 800,000 distinct CDR3 sequences; around a quarter of them were found once. The top ten clonotypes cover roughly 3.5% of the sample.

The roughly 38 donors, aged about 6 to 95 years, were systemically healthy Caucasian individuals from Russia. Each donor gave 8 to 10 milliliters of peripheral blood, collected into EDTA-treated Vacutainer tubes. Ficoll-Paque density-gradient centrifugation was used to isolate PBMCs, with at least 6 million per sample. Trizol reagent was used to extract total RNA from PBMCs, with at least 5 micrograms per sample. The percentages of naive CD45RAhigh/CD27high T cells were determined by flow cytometry on a PBMC aliquot from every donor. The same sample was also studied in work on T cells of mothers and their children. In that second paper, the authors write: Nine systemically healthy Caucasian individuals, comprising three mothers and their six children, were included as donors. cDNA synthesis consumed the entire amount of extracted RNA, loaded at approximately 1.6 ug RNA in each 15 ul reaction. Sample barcodes and 2-4 random nucleotides were added via the M1S primer in the second PCR. Each mother yielded over 9 million TCR beta CDR3 reads and each child roughly 2.9 million reads. Thymic selection similarly shapes TCR recombination output in related and unrelated pairs, with minor effect from inherited differences. Normalized repertoire overlap was always found to be slightly, but never significantly, higher in related mother-child pairs than in unrelated mother-child pairs. With a sensitivity of approximately 92 clones per million clonotypes, no persistent microchimeric T cell clones were detected. The study used deep NGS to compare TCR beta repertoires of mothers and children, seeking features distinguishing related mother-child pairs from unrelated individuals. On average, the children were roughly 10 +/- 4 years old, while the mothers were around 40 +/- 4 years old. After adapter ligation was performed with NEBNext reagents, the libraries were sequenced on an Illumina HiSeq 2000 with 100+100 nt paired-end reads. To prevent cross-contamination, the mother and child libraries were prepared one month apart and sequenced in separate runs. For each donor, between roughly 450,000 and 2,300,000 distinct TCR beta clonotypes were identified. Naive TCR beta clonotypes were estimated from low-frequency clonotypes matched to each donor's FACS-determined naive share, without sorting.

This TCR came from a boy younger than 18 in good health. Sequenced sample: blood. The rearranged segments are TRBV7-2 and TRBJ1-1; TRBD1 agrees with 7 junctional bases. The DNA sequence is as follows: TGTGCCAGCAGCTTAGGTTTTACAGGGGCGGGCAGGGCTTTCTTT. Its protein reads: CASSLGFTGAGRAFF. Joined to the reference TRBV7-2 and TRBJ1-1 proteins, this CDR3 gives the full variable domain: GAGVSQSPSNKVTEKGKDVELRCDPISGHTALYWYRQSLGQGLEFLIYFQGNSAPDKSGLPSDRFSAERTGGSVSTLTIQRTQQEDSAVYLCASSLGFTGAGRAFFGQGTRLTVV.